This T cell receptor beta chain was sequenced during a study of spatial heterogeneity in lung cancer. Study as a whole: The library had UMIs, and each TCR and UMI pair averaged more than ten raw reads. Findings and limits, study-wide: Whereas they appeared in blood less at follow-up, ubiquitous expanded tumor TCRs appeared there more at resection.

This clonotype was recorded at least ten times. Its antigen remains unidentified. Trimming took 2 bases from V and 3 from J, leaving 16 bases between them. The CDR3 sequence is 16 residues long. The germline CDR1 and CDR2 sequences are GTSNPN and SVGIG (reference sequence). Carried by each TCR cDNA molecule was a unique molecular identifier. TCRdb recomputed calls from the 5' RACE reads with MiXCR, one row per CDR3 protein. The sample has roughly 9,900 distinct CDR3 sequences; around 9.3% are singletons. The time point here: sample taken at primary tumor resection. No cell sorting; template was whole RNA from tumor, lung tissue or PBMC. Samples were donated by 72 untreated early-stage non-small cell lung cancer patients.

The sample in question was PBMCs, obtained at surgery. This sequence originates from a male donor with early-stage non-small cell lung cancer. J is TRBJ1-4 and V is TRBV30, with D possibly matching TRBD1 (6 bases). Written as DNA, the CDR3 is TGTGCCTGGAGTCCAGGGGCCTGGCGTCCTAATGAAAAACTGTTTTTT. It encodes CAWSPGAWRPNEKLFF.